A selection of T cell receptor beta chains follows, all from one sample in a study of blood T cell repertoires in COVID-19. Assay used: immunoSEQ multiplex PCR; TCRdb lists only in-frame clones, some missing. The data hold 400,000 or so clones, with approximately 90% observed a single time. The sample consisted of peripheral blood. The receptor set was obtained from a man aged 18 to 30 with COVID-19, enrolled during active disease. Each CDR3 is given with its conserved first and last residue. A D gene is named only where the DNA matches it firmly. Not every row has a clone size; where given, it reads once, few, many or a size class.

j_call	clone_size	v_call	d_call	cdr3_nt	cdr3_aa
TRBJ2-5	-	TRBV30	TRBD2	TGTGCCTGGAGTGTACTAGCGGGAGGGCCAGAGACCCAGTACTTC	CAWSVLAGGPETQYF
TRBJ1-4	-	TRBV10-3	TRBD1	TGTGCCATCAGTGAAGGGGGCTCAAGGGAAAAACTGTTTTTT	CAISEGGSREKLFF
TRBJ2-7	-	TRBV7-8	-	TGTGCCAGCAGCCGACACACCGCGGACACAACGTACGAGCAGTACTTC	CASSRHTADTTYEQYF
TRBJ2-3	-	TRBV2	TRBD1	TGTGCCAGCAGTGGCGGGACAGGGGACACAGATACGCAGTATTTT	CASSGGTGDTDTQYF
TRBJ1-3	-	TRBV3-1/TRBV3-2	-	TGTGCCAGCAGCCACGGGGGTGAAACTGGAAACACCATATATTTT	CASSHGGETGNTIYF
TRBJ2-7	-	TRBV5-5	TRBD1	TGTGCCAGCAGCAGGGGACAGGGGGCGTGGACCTACGAGCAGTACTTC	CASSRGQGAWTYEQYF
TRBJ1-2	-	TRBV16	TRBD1	TGTGCCAGCAGCGGGACAGGGGCTGGCTACACCTTC	CASSGTGAGYTF
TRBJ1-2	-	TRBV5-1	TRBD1	TGCGCCAGCAGCCGGACAGGGGCAATCAGTGGCTACACCTTC	CASSRTGAISGYTF
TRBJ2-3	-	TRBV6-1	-	TGTGCCAGCAGTGAAAACTACTATAGCACAGATACGCAGTATTTT	CASSENYYSTDTQYF
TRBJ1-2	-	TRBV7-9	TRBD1	TGTGCCAGCAGCTTAGGTGGAGCACAGGGGGGTGGCTACACCTTC	CASSLGGAQGGGYTF
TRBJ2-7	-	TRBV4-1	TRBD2	TGCGCCAGCAGCCAAGACGGACGGGGGGGAGAGCAGTACTTC	CASSQDGRGGEQYF
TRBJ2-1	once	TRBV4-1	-	TGCGCCAGCAGCCACCTGACTGGGAGCTCCTACAATGAGCAGTTCTTC	CASSHLTGSSYNEQFF
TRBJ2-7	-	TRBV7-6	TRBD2	TGTGCCAGCAGCTGGACTAGCGAGTACGAGCAGTACTTC	CASSWTSEYEQYF
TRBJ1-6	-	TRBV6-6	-	TGTGCCAGCAGTTACCCCCAGGGGACTTCACCCCTCCACTTT	CASSYPQGTSPLHF
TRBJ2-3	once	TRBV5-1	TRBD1	TGCGCCAGCAGCTCGGGACAGACGAGCACAGATACGCAGTATTTT	CASSSGQTSTDTQYF
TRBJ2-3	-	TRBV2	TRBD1	TGTGCCAGCAGCCGGGACAGGGGCGGCGATACGCAGTATTTT	CASSRDRGGDTQYF
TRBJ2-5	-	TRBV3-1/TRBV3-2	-	TGTGCCAGCAGCCAAGATCAGGGGGGAAGAGAGACCCAGTACTTC	CASSQDQGGRETQYF
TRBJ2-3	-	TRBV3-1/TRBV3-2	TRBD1	TGTGCCAGCAGCCAAGCAGGGGGCGGAGATACGCAGTATTTT	CASSQAGGGDTQYF
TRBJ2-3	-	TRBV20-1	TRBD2	TGCAGTGCTAGTAGTTTGGGACTAGCGTGGGTAGCAGATACGCAGTATTTT	CSASSLGLAWVADTQYF
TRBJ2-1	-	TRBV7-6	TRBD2	TGTGCCAGCAGCTTCGGCGGGGGTAATGAGCAGTTCTTC	CASSFGGGNEQFF
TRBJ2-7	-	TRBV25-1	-	TGTGCCAGCAGTTCCAAGGGGGCGGAGGGGCGCGTCGAGCAGTACTTC	CASSSKGAEGRVEQYF
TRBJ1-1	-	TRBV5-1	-	TGCGCCAGCAGCTTGGGTGGAGCGGGGGTTAATGAAGCTTTCTTT	CASSLGGAGVNEAFF
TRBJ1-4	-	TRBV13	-	TGTGCCAGCAGCCACTCGGAGGGAAGGTCTAATGAAAAACTGTTTTTT	CASSHSEGRSNEKLFF